The sequence of this T cell receptor beta chain was determined in a study of response to subunit inactivated influenza vaccine. Study-level findings and limits: The authors put forward the suggestion that each seasonal influenza vaccination may bring in only a limited number of new T cells.

Regarding this clonotype: Its antigen is undetermined.

Via MiXCR, TCRdb re-called the RT-PCR reads, giving one row per CDR3 protein. The sample holds about 520,000 distinct CDR3 sequences; about 10% are singletons and the top ten take less than 15%. The germline V and J ends were trimmed by 2 bases and 7 bases, with 11 bases remaining between them. Germline CDR1 reads MNHNY; CDR2 reads SVGAGI (reference sequence). The CDR3 is made up of 13 amino acids. The sequence was collected from a man over 45 who received an inactivated influenza vaccine. Here the sequenced sample was PBMCs from blood, taken about 6 weeks after vaccination. This chain uses TRBV6-6 with TRBJ1-2; no definite D call. The DNA for the CDR3 is TGTGCCAGCAGTTACGAGGAGTTGAGTGGCTACACCTTC. It specifies CASSYEELSGYTF.